This T cell receptor beta chain was sequenced during a study of identical twins. This clonotype was counted only a few times. In TCRdb, the 5' RACE reads were re-called with MiXCR into one record per CDR3 protein. The sample has roughly 750,000 distinct CDR3 sequences, less than 25% seen once. The CDR3 spans 13 residues. Germline CDR1 reads LNHNV; CDR2 reads YYDKDF (reference sequence). Trimming stripped 0 bases from V and 5 bases from J, with 5 bases between. A further study also used this sample, focusing on T cells expressing NK-cell markers.

The sample taken for sequencing was PBMCs. This rearrangement joins TRBV15 to TRBJ2-1; D gene unclear. This TCR was recovered from a woman aged 18 to 35 in good health. CDR3: CATSREPDNEQFF. CDR3 coding DNA: TGTGCCACCAGCAGAGAGCCGGACAATGAGCAGTTCTTC.